This TCR beta chain was documented in a study of CD8 T cells in ankylosing spondylitis. This clonotype was detected ten times or more. From the 5' RACE reads, TCRdb called clonotypes with MiXCR, one entry per CDR3 protein. The repertoire holds approximately 220,000 distinct CDR3 sequences, 25% to 30% seen once, with about 6.9% in the top ten. V was pared by 0 bases and J by 0 bases, with 13 bases between. This CDR3 is built from 17 residues. Germline assignment: CDR1 SGHDT and CDR2 YYEEEE. This receptor was obtained from a male donor with ankylosing spondylitis or in good health (not recorded which). The J gene is TRBJ2-1, the V gene TRBV5-6, with D perhaps matching TRBD2 (5 bases). Material for sequencing was blood, either unsorted or a sorted T cell fraction (not recorded which). The CDR3 protein is CASSLAGVRSSYNEQFF. The CDR3 nucleotides read TGTGCCAGCAGCTTGGCCGGGGTCCGGAGCTCCTACAATGAGCAGTTCTTC.